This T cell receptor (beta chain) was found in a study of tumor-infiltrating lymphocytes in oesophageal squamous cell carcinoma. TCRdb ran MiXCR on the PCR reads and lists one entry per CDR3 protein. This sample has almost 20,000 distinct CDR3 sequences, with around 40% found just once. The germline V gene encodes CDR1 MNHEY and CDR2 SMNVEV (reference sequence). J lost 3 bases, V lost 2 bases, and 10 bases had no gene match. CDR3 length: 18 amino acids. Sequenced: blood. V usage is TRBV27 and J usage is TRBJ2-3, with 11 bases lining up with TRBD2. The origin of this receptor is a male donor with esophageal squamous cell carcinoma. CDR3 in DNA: TGTGCCAGCAGTTTAAGCACCTTCGGACTAGCGGGTACAGATACGCAGTATTTT. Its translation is CASSLSTFGLAGTDTQYF.